This TCR beta chain appears in the sequencing data of a study of CD8+CD57+ T cells in acquired aplastic anemia. Whole-study context: The study obtained an average of around 3.4 ug of DNA from sorted CD4+ and CD8+ cells.

This clonotype was picked up a small number of times. Its antigen is still unknown. Study results and limitations: Comparison of patients with controls identified approximately 28 shared CD8+ CDR3 sequences.

CDR3 and TCR beta VDJ profiling relied on a genomic DNA template. TCRdb reanalysed the reads using MiXCR and keeps one entry per CDR3 protein. This table has hundreds of thousands of distinct CDR3 sequences, roughly a third appearing once. Those patients picked for sequencing had displayed CD8+CD57+ cell expansion on flow cytometry. Severe acquired aplastic anemia was the diagnosis recorded for all patients. Patients were therapy-naive when their blood was sampled. The specimen was sorted CD4+, CD8+, or CD8+CD57+ T cells (not recorded which) from PBMCs. This receptor was obtained from a human donor with aplastic anemia.

The CDR3 DNA sequence: TGTGCCAGCAGCCAGTATCAGGCGGGTGAGCAGTTCTTC. Residues: CASSQYQAGEQFF. J is TRBJ2-1 and V is TRBV14; possible D gene TRBD2, 5 bases. Germline V lookup: CDR1 SGHDN, CDR2 FVKESK. V was trimmed by 3 bases and J by 9 bases, leaving 12 bases between them. The CDR3 has 13 residues.